The sample holds many counts of the clone carrying this TCR beta chain. Its antigen is undetermined. The CDR3 runs to 14 residues. Germline V gene sequence: CDR1 SGHRS, CDR2 YFSETQ. V was cut by 2 bases and J by 2 bases, with 8 bases left in between. This sample is drawn from a study of spatial heterogeneity in lung cancer. TCRdb redid the calling of the 5' RACE reads with MiXCR, one entry per CDR3 protein. The data show 8,000 to 10,000 distinct CDR3 sequences, 8.7% seen once. Study results and limitations: It was found that expanded intratumoral alpha and beta TCR counts tracked tumor mutation counts.

Indicated time point: sample taken at primary tumor resection. J is TRBJ1-5 and V is TRBV5-1; the D is unclear. The material was lung tumor tissue, obtained at surgery. The TCR was taken from a female donor with early-stage non-small cell lung cancer. The CDR3 DNA is TGCGCCAGCAGCTTCGAATCGGGCAATCAGCCCCAGCATTTT. Its protein is CASSFESGNQPQHF.